This T cell receptor (beta chain) was sequenced for a study of cytomegalovirus exposure and HLA in healthy donors. J lost 6 bases, V lost 6 bases, and 5 bases had no gene match. The CDR3 extends over 14 amino acids. Germline V gene data show CDR1 as WSHSY and CDR2 as SAAADI. A multiplex PCR was run with 60 Vbeta primers and 13 Jbeta primers. Some clones are missing from TCRdb's copy, which holds only in-frame ones; the method was immunoSEQ multiplex PCR. The table has 150,000 to 170,000 clones, 60% to 85% seen once; the top ten hold 4% to 4.5%. The chain employs TRBV10-2 and TRBJ1-1, with 12 bases that match TRBD1. The sequencing sample was made of PBMCs. The sequence came from a woman between 35 and 50 years old in good health and CMV-seronegative. The DNA for the CDR3 is TGCGCCAGCAGGGGGACAGGGGGCAGCGCTGAAGCTTTCTTT. Translated, it gives CASRGTGGSAEAFF.